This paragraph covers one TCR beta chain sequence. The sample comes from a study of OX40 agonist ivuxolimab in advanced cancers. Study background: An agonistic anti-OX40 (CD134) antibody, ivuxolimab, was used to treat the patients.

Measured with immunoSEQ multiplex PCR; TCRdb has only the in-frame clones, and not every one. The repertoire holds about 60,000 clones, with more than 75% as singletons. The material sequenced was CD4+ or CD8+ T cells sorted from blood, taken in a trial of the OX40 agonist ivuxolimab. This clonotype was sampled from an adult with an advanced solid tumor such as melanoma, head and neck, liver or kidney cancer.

The CDR3 DNA reads TGTGCCAGCAGCCCACCACATATCGCAGATACGCAGTATTTT. Its translation: CASSPPHIADTQYF. The V gene is TRBV28, the J gene TRBJ2-3, with D unresolved. Germline CDR1 is MDHEN and CDR2 is SYDVKM. V dropped 6 bases and J dropped 4 bases, with 14 bases sitting between them. The length of the CDR3 is 14 residues.